The rows below give T cell receptor beta chains drawn from one sample of a study of OX40 agonist ivuxolimab in advanced cancers. Using immunoSEQ multiplex PCR, the repertoire was profiled, and TCRdb retains in-frame clones only, with some absent. This table holds 81,000 or so clones, roughly 89% found once. Sequenced material: CD4+ or CD8+ T cells sorted from blood, taken in a trial of the OX40 agonist ivuxolimab. The source of these receptors is an adult with an advanced solid tumor such as melanoma, head and neck, liver or kidney cancer. CDR3s include the opening cysteine and the closing phenylalanine or tryptophan. D genes are given only for firm matches. Clone size is stated in some rows and not others, as once, few, many or a class when expanded.

j_gene: TRBJ1-5; len: 14; v_gene: TRBV4-3; abundance: .; d_gene: .; CDR3aa: CASSPRLGIQPQHF; CDR3nt: TGCGCCAGCAGCCCCCGACTGGGAATTCAGCCCCAGCATTTT
j_gene: TRBJ2-5; len: 16; v_gene: TRBV19; abundance: .; d_gene: TRBD2; CDR3aa: CASSTRTSLRMETQYF; CDR3nt: TGTGCCAGTAGTACTCGGACTAGCTTGAGAATGGAGACCCAGTACTTC
j_gene: TRBJ1-1; len: 12; v_gene: TRBV9; abundance: .; d_gene: TRBD1; CDR3aa: CASSATGGKAFF; CDR3nt: TGTGCCAGCAGCGCCACAGGGGGCAAAGCTTTCTTT
j_gene: TRBJ2-7; len: 16; v_gene: TRBV4-2; abundance: .; d_gene: TRBD1; CDR3aa: CASSQEGDSSSYEQYF; CDR3nt: TGTGCCAGCAGCCAAGAAGGGGACAGCAGCTCCTACGAGCAGTACTTC
j_gene: TRBJ1-2; len: 11; v_gene: TRBV19; abundance: .; d_gene: .; CDR3aa: CASSIGYGYTF; CDR3nt: TGTGCCAGTAGTATCGGATATGGCTACACCTTC
j_gene: TRBJ2-6; len: 14; v_gene: TRBV7-9; abundance: .; d_gene: .; CDR3aa: CASRPNSGANVLTF; CDR3nt: TGTGCCAGCAGGCCAAACTCTGGGGCCAACGTCCTGACTTTC
j_gene: TRBJ2-3; len: 15; v_gene: TRBV6-5; abundance: .; d_gene: .; CDR3aa: CASSYESGTGDTQYF; CDR3nt: TGTGCCAGCAGTTACGAGTCTGGGACGGGAGATACGCAGTATTTT
j_gene: TRBJ2-3; len: 16; v_gene: TRBV4-1; abundance: few; d_gene: .; CDR3aa: CASSHIAWRSTDTQYF; CDR3nt: TGCGCCAGCAGCCATATTGCGTGGCGGAGCACAGATACGCAGTATTTT
j_gene: TRBJ1-1; len: 15; v_gene: TRBV28; abundance: .; d_gene: TRBD1; CDR3aa: CASSLPQGMNTEAFF; CDR3nt: TGTGCCAGCAGTTTACCACAGGGGATGAACACTGAAGCTTTCTTT
j_gene: TRBJ2-1; len: 15; v_gene: TRBV7-9; abundance: .; d_gene: .; CDR3aa: CASSPILGQYNEQFF; CDR3nt: TGTGCCAGCAGCCCAATCCTTGGACAGTACAATGAGCAGTTCTTC
j_gene: TRBJ1-1; len: 14; v_gene: TRBV6-5; abundance: .; d_gene: .; CDR3aa: CASSYSGGAGEAFF; CDR3nt: TGTGCCAGCAGTTACTCTGGGGGCGCAGGTGAAGCTTTCTTT
j_gene: TRBJ1-4; len: 15; v_gene: TRBV28; abundance: once; d_gene: .; CDR3aa: CASSLLYATNEKLFF; CDR3nt: TGTGCCAGCAGTCTTCTGTATGCAACTAATGAAAAACTGTTTTTT
j_gene: TRBJ1-5; len: 17; v_gene: TRBV23-1; abundance: .; d_gene: TRBD1; CDR3aa: CASSQPSGDRTNQPQHF; CDR3nt: TGCGCCAGCAGTCAACCCAGCGGGGACAGGACCAATCAGCCCCAGCATTTT
j_gene: TRBJ2-3; len: 13; v_gene: TRBV7-9; abundance: .; d_gene: .; CDR3aa: CASSYPSTDTQYF; CDR3nt: TGTGCCAGCAGCTACCCTAGCACAGATACGCAGTATTTT
j_gene: TRBJ2-1; len: 16; v_gene: TRBV9; abundance: .; d_gene: .; CDR3aa: CASSVEQGYSYNEQFF; CDR3nt: TGTGCCAGCAGCGTAGAACAAGGATACTCCTACAATGAGCAGTTCTTC
j_gene: TRBJ1-2; len: 13; v_gene: TRBV30; abundance: .; d_gene: .; CDR3aa: CAWSRQDNYGYTF; CDR3nt: TGTGCCTGGAGTCGACAGGATAACTATGGCTACACCTTC
j_gene: TRBJ1-2; len: 15; v_gene: TRBV5-6; abundance: once; d_gene: .; CDR3aa: CASSFGGGNNYGYTF; CDR3nt: TGTGCCAGCAGCTTCGGGGGAGGGAACAACTATGGCTACACCTTC
j_gene: TRBJ1-5; len: 15; v_gene: TRBV15; abundance: .; d_gene: TRBD1; CDR3aa: CATGRGQVGNQPQHF; CDR3nt: TGTGCCACCGGGAGGGGGCAAGTAGGCAATCAGCCCCAGCATTTT
j_gene: TRBJ2-7; len: 17; v_gene: TRBV28; abundance: .; d_gene: TRBD1; CDR3aa: CASSLRHTYRGSYEQYF; CDR3nt: TGTGCCAGCAGTTTACGGCATACTTACAGGGGCTCCTACGAGCAGTACTTC
j_gene: TRBJ2-3; len: 16; v_gene: TRBV7-9; abundance: .; d_gene: .; CDR3aa: CASSLLAELNTDTQYF; CDR3nt: TGTGCCAGCAGCTTATTGGCGGAACTAAACACAGATACGCAGTATTTT
j_gene: TRBJ1-3; len: 18; v_gene: TRBV2; abundance: .; d_gene: .; CDR3aa: CASSEGTAAALSGNTIYF; CDR3nt: TGTGCCAGCAGTGAAGGGACGGCAGCGGCCCTCTCTGGAAACACCATATATTTT
j_gene: TRBJ1-2; len: 16; v_gene: TRBV7-8; abundance: .; d_gene: TRBD1; CDR3aa: CASSALRTGGSYGYTF; CDR3nt: TGTGCCAGCAGCGCACTTCGGACAGGGGGCAGCTATGGCTACACCTTC
j_gene: TRBJ2-7; len: 12; v_gene: TRBV19; abundance: .; d_gene: .; CDR3aa: CASPPLYYEQYF; CDR3nt: TGTGCCAGCCCCCCGCTTTACTACGAGCAGTACTTC
j_gene: TRBJ1-1; len: 13; v_gene: TRBV11-3; abundance: .; d_gene: .; CDR3aa: CASRRLGDRGAFF; CDR3nt: TGTGCCAGCAGACGGCTCGGGGACCGGGGGGCTTTCTTT
j_gene: TRBJ2-7; len: 13; v_gene: TRBV4-1; abundance: .; d_gene: .; CDR3aa: CASSLREGNEQYF; CDR3nt: TGCGCCAGCAGCCTAAGGGAAGGTAACGAGCAGTACTTC
j_gene: TRBJ2-1; len: 17; v_gene: TRBV27; abundance: .; d_gene: TRBD2; CDR3aa: CATRGLAGPNSYNEQFF; CDR3nt: TGTGCCACCCGTGGGCTAGCGGGGCCTAACTCCTACAATGAGCAGTTCTTC
j_gene: TRBJ1-1; len: 14; v_gene: TRBV6-1; abundance: once; d_gene: .; CDR3aa: CASSGTWMNTEAFF; CDR3nt: TGTGCCAGCAGTGGGACATGGATGAACACTGAAGCTTTCTTT
j_gene: TRBJ2-7; len: 15; v_gene: TRBV7-3; abundance: .; d_gene: TRBD1; CDR3aa: CASSFPRTGSYEQYF; CDR3nt: TGTGCCAGCAGCTTCCCCAGGACAGGGTCTTACGAGCAGTACTTC
j_gene: TRBJ2-5; len: 17; v_gene: TRBV7-9; abundance: .; d_gene: TRBD2; CDR3aa: CASSLGLAGVRQETQYF; CDR3nt: TGTGCCAGCAGCTTAGGTCTAGCGGGAGTCCGCCAAGAGACCCAGTACTTC
j_gene: TRBJ1-5; len: 16; v_gene: TRBV23-1; abundance: .; d_gene: .; CDR3aa: CASSQPPVLNNQPQHF; CDR3nt: TGCGCCAGCAGTCAACCCCCAGTCCTTAACAATCAGCCCCAGCATTTT
j_gene: TRBJ1-6; len: 15; v_gene: TRBV19; abundance: medium-sized; d_gene: TRBD1; CDR3aa: CASRDRGTYNSPLHF; CDR3nt: TGTGCCAGCCGGGACAGGGGTACTTATAATTCACCCCTCCACTTT
j_gene: TRBJ1-1; len: 12; v_gene: TRBV30; abundance: .; d_gene: .; CDR3aa: CAWIDIRAEAFF; CDR3nt: TGTGCCTGGATAGACATAAGGGCTGAAGCTTTCTTT
j_gene: TRBJ1-2; len: 12; v_gene: TRBV27; abundance: .; d_gene: TRBD1; CDR3aa: CASSPTGVGYTF; CDR3nt: TGTGCCAGCAGTCCAACAGGGGTTGGCTACACCTTC
j_gene: TRBJ2-7; len: 13; v_gene: TRBV28; abundance: once; d_gene: TRBD1; CDR3aa: CASQTGLSYEQYF; CDR3nt: TGTGCCAGTCAGACAGGGCTTTCCTACGAGCAGTACTTC
j_gene: TRBJ1-2; len: 13; v_gene: TRBV9; abundance: .; d_gene: .; CDR3aa: CASSNGQYYGYTF; CDR3nt: TGTGCCAGCAGCAACGGACAATACTATGGCTACACCTTC
j_gene: TRBJ2-7; len: 13; v_gene: TRBV9; abundance: .; d_gene: .; CDR3aa: CASSVGVLPVQYF; CDR3nt: TGTGCCAGCAGCGTAGGGGTCCTGCCCGTGCAGTACTTC
j_gene: TRBJ1-2; len: 15; v_gene: TRBV7-9; abundance: once; d_gene: .; CDR3aa: CASSPLLGGNYGYTF; CDR3nt: TGTGCCAGCAGCCCCCTCTTGGGGGGAAACTATGGCTACACCTTC
j_gene: TRBJ1-1; len: 13; v_gene: TRBV19; abundance: .; d_gene: .; CDR3aa: CASSPGGDLEAFF; CDR3nt: TGTGCCAGTAGTCCAGGTGGGGACCTTGAAGCTTTCTTT
j_gene: TRBJ2-1; len: 14; v_gene: TRBV7-3; abundance: .; d_gene: .; CDR3aa: CASSLHRRGSEQFF; CDR3nt: TGTGCCAGCAGCTTACACAGGCGGGGCTCGGAGCAGTTCTTC
j_gene: TRBJ2-1; len: 13; v_gene: TRBV30; abundance: once; d_gene: .; CDR3aa: CAWSITVANEQFF; CDR3nt: TGTGCCTGGAGTATTACAGTGGCCAATGAGCAGTTCTTC
j_gene: TRBJ1-2; len: 10; v_gene: TRBV20-1; abundance: .; d_gene: .; CDR3aa: CSAIGPEYTF; CDR3nt: TGCAGTGCTATAGGACCGGAATACACCTTC
j_gene: TRBJ1-3; len: 14; v_gene: TRBV15; abundance: .; d_gene: .; CDR3aa: CATSSGGTGNTIYF; CDR3nt: TGTGCCACCAGCAGCGGAGGGACTGGAAACACCATATATTTT
j_gene: TRBJ1-2; len: 16; v_gene: TRBV7-8; abundance: .; d_gene: .; CDR3aa: CASSQETTGGYYGYTF; CDR3nt: TGTGCCAGCAGCCAAGAGACGACGGGGGGCTACTATGGCTACACCTTC
j_gene: TRBJ2-3; len: 15; v_gene: TRBV6-5; abundance: .; d_gene: TRBD2; CDR3aa: CASSSRGVARDTQYF; CDR3nt: TGTGCCAGCAGTTCCCGGGGGGTAGCAAGAGATACGCAGTATTTT
j_gene: TRBJ1-3; len: 15; v_gene: TRBV4-3; abundance: .; d_gene: .; CDR3aa: CASSQGWASGNTIYF; CDR3nt: TGCGCCAGCAGCCAAGGATGGGCGTCTGGAAACACCATATATTTT
j_gene: TRBJ1-6; len: 18; v_gene: TRBV19; abundance: .; d_gene: .; CDR3aa: CASSNNPGGWSYNSPLHF; CDR3nt: TGTGCCAGTAGTAACAACCCCGGTGGTTGGTCCTATAATTCACCCCTCCACTTT
j_gene: TRBJ1-1; len: 14; v_gene: TRBV9; abundance: .; d_gene: .; CDR3aa: CASSVVGGSTEAFF; CDR3nt: TGTGCCAGCAGCGTAGTGGGGGGGTCCACTGAAGCTTTCTTT
j_gene: TRBJ1-1; len: 14; v_gene: TRBV29-1; abundance: .; d_gene: .; CDR3aa: CSVGDRGTNTEAFF; CDR3nt: TGCAGCGTTGGAGACAGAGGGACGAACACTGAAGCTTTCTTT
j_gene: TRBJ2-5; len: 14; v_gene: TRBV15; abundance: .; d_gene: .; CDR3aa: CATSSMGAQETQYF; CDR3nt: TGTGCCACCAGCAGCATGGGAGCCCAAGAGACCCAGTACTTC
j_gene: TRBJ1-3; len: 13; v_gene: TRBV29-1; abundance: once; d_gene: .; CDR3aa: CSVVGVPGNTIYF; CDR3nt: TGCAGCGTTGTAGGGGTCCCTGGAAACACCATATATTTT
j_gene: TRBJ1-5; len: 18; v_gene: TRBV2; abundance: .; d_gene: .; CDR3aa: CASSEADMGSESNQPQHF; CDR3nt: TGTGCCAGCAGTGAAGCGGATATGGGGTCAGAGAGCAATCAGCCCCAGCATTTT
j_gene: TRBJ1-5; len: 14; v_gene: TRBV6-5; abundance: .; d_gene: TRBD1; CDR3aa: CASKTGGNNQPQHF; CDR3nt: TGTGCCAGCAAGACAGGGGGCAATAATCAGCCCCAGCATTTT
j_gene: TRBJ1-1; len: 15; v_gene: TRBV5-1; abundance: .; d_gene: .; CDR3aa: CASSLGPGRNTEAFF; CDR3nt: TGCGCCAGCAGCTTGGGTCCAGGAAGGAACACTGAAGCTTTCTTT